Listed below are T cell receptor beta chains from one sample, sequenced in a study of T cells in localized non-small cell lung cancer. The protocol was immunoSEQ multiplex PCR, while the TCRdb copy is restricted to in-frame clones and leaves out a portion. The sample lists roughly 53,000 clones; roughly 83% were seen once. The sequenced sample was peripheral blood mononuclear cells, obtained before any cancer treatment. Source of these receptors: a man between 40 and 75 years old with stage III lung adenocarcinoma. Each CDR3 is given with its conserved first and last residue. The D gene is left open where the match is weak. Clone size is given for some rows only: seen once, a few or many times, or a class if the clone is expanded.

cdr3_nt | cdr3_aa | v_call | d_call | clone_size | j_call
TGTGCCAGCAGCGGAGCGGGAGTGTACCAAGAGACCCAGTACTTC | CASSGAGVYQETQYF | TRBV9 | TRBD2 | . | TRBJ2-5
TGTGCCAGCAGCTTAGGGGACACTAGCTCTGGAAACACCATATATTTT | CASSLGDTSSGNTIYF | TRBV13 | . | . | TRBJ1-3
TGTGCCAGCAGCAACCGGGACAGGGTCTACGAGCAGTGCTTC | CASSNRDRVYEQCF | TRBV5-6 | TRBD1 | . | TRBJ2-7
TGCGCCAGGTACAAACCGAACACTGAAGCTTTCTTT | CARYKPNTEAFF | TRBV23-1 | . | . | TRBJ1-1
TGTGCCAGCAGCTTAAGCGGCTACGAGCAGTACTTC | CASSLSGYEQYF | TRBV7-9 | . | . | TRBJ2-7
TGTGCCAGCAGTTTAAACCCTGGGACAGGCAGCTCCTACGAGCAGTACTTC | CASSLNPGTGSSYEQYF | TRBV27 | TRBD1 | . | TRBJ2-7
TGCGCCAGCAGCCAAGAGGGGGGCCCATCTGGAAACACCATATATTTT | CASSQEGGPSGNTIYF | TRBV4-1 | . | once | TRBJ1-3
TGTGCCAGTAGGCCTGGGACTAGCGGGGGGGAGCAGTACTTC | CASRPGTSGGEQYF | TRBV19 | TRBD2 | . | TRBJ2-7
TGTGCCAGCTCCCTGGGGGAGGGATTCACTGAAGCTTTCTTT | CASSLGEGFTEAFF | TRBV2 | . | once | TRBJ1-1
TGTGCCAGTAGTACGATTAAAGGGGGCGGGAACACCGGGGAGCTGTTTTTT | CASSTIKGGGNTGELFF | TRBV19 | TRBD1 | . | TRBJ2-2
TGTGCCAGCAGTGGGGACAGCATGAACACTGAAGCTTTCTTT | CASSGDSMNTEAFF | TRBV2 | TRBD1 | once | TRBJ1-1
TGTGCCAGCAGCCCTCCGACAGGGCGGGATGAAAAACTGTTTTTT | CASSPPTGRDEKLFF | TRBV2 | TRBD1 | . | TRBJ1-4
TGTGCCAGCACCTCGACTAGCGGGGTAACAGATACGCAGTATTTT | CASTSTSGVTDTQYF | TRBV25-1 | TRBD2 | . | TRBJ2-3
TGTGCCAGCAGCGCTTTAAGGGACGACAAAGCTTTCTTT | CASSALRDDKAFF | TRBV2 | . | . | TRBJ1-1
TGTGCCAGCAGCCCAGGGGCAACTCCCAACTATGGCTACACCTTC | CASSPGATPNYGYTF | TRBV7-9 | . | . | TRBJ1-2
TGTGCCTGGAGTGGGGCAGGGGCCGGGGAGCTGTTTTTT | CAWSGAGAGELFF | TRBV30 | . | . | TRBJ2-2
TGTGCCAGCAGGGACGACAGGGGATCCACTGAAGCTTTCTTT | CASRDDRGSTEAFF | TRBV7-9 | TRBD1 | few | TRBJ1-1
TGTGCCAGCAGCTTAACAGCTAGCGATGAGCAGTTCTTC | CASSLTASDEQFF | TRBV7-9 | . | . | TRBJ2-1
TGTGCCAGCAGCCACACGGACACAGATACGCAGTATTTT | CASSHTDTDTQYF | TRBV4-2 | . | . | TRBJ2-3
TGTGCCAGCAGTCCAACGGACGGGCGCCCGGGCTATGGCTACACCTTC | CASSPTDGRPGYGYTF | TRBV27 | . | . | TRBJ1-2
TGTGCCAGCAGCCCATTACAGGGGGGGAGCTATGGCTACACCTTC | CASSPLQGGSYGYTF | TRBV7-2 | TRBD1 | once | TRBJ1-2
TGCGCCAGCAGCTTGGATTCCGGGGGCGGACATGGCGAGCAGTACTTC | CASSLDSGGGHGEQYF | TRBV5-1 | . | . | TRBJ2-7
TGTGCCAGCAGCCCCACCCTTGGTGGACTCGAGCTGTTTTTT | CASSPTLGGLELFF | TRBV14 | . | . | TRBJ2-2
TGTGCCAGCAGTGAAGCGCTGGGAGGGGCCGGAGAGACCCAGTACTTC | CASSEALGGAGETQYF | TRBV2 | TRBD2 | once | TRBJ2-5
TGCGCCAGCAGCCAAGAATCGGGACAGGCGAACACCGGGGAGCTGTTTTTT | CASSQESGQANTGELFF | TRBV4-1 | TRBD1 | . | TRBJ2-2
TGTGCCAGCAGCGCCCCAGGTTCGGACGAGCAGTACTTC | CASSAPGSDEQYF | TRBV9 | . | . | TRBJ2-7
TGCGCCAGCAGCCCGACAGGGGGCTATGGCTACACCTTC | CASSPTGGYGYTF | TRBV4-3 | TRBD1 | . | TRBJ1-2
TGTGCCAGCAGCTTGGCCGTTCTCGGAGAGACCCAGTACTTC | CASSLAVLGETQYF | TRBV11-3 | . | . | TRBJ2-5
TGTGCCAGCTTGGAAAGCCATCCTATGAACACTGAAGCTTTCTTT | CASLESHPMNTEAFF | TRBV7-9 | . | . | TRBJ1-1
TGTGCCAGCCAGACTAGCGGGGCTGATGAGCAGTTCTTC | CASQTSGADEQFF | TRBV6-5 | TRBD2 | . | TRBJ2-1
TGTGCCAGCAGTGAAGAAAGGGACAGGGTGTGGCAGACCCAGTACTTC | CASSEERDRVWQTQYF | TRBV25-1 | TRBD1 | . | TRBJ2-5
TGTGCCAGCTCGATACTAGCGGGGGAGGACGAGCAGTACTTC | CASSILAGEDEQYF | TRBV18 | TRBD2 | . | TRBJ2-7
TGCGCCAGCAGCCAAGAAGAGCGGGGGGTCCCCAATGAGCAGTTCTTC | CASSQEERGVPNEQFF | TRBV4-1 | TRBD2 | . | TRBJ2-1
TGTGCCAGCAGCTTACAGGACACTGAAGCTTTCTTT | CASSLQDTEAFF | TRBV11-1 | . | . | TRBJ1-1
TGCGCCAGCATCTCGCAGAGCTCCTACAATGAGCAGTTCTTC | CASISQSSYNEQFF | TRBV23-1 | . | . | TRBJ2-1
TGTGCCAGCAGCACCGCCGGGACAGGGGACGAGCAGTACTTC | CASSTAGTGDEQYF | TRBV9 | TRBD1 | . | TRBJ2-7
TGCAGCGTTGTGGGGACGGACGAATCCTACGAGCAGTACTTC | CSVVGTDESYEQYF | TRBV29-1 | . | once | TRBJ2-7
TGTGCCAGCTCACCACAAACAGGGGGGAGCAATCAGCCCCAGCATTTT | CASSPQTGGSNQPQHF | TRBV18 | TRBD1 | . | TRBJ1-5
TGTGCCAGTACTTGGGACCGAGGAACTGAAGCTTTCTTT | CASTWDRGTEAFF | TRBV19 | . | . | TRBJ1-1
TGTGCCAGCAGCTCTGGGCTTCGGTCACCCCTCCACTTT | CASSSGLRSPLHF | TRBV11-3 | . | . | TRBJ1-6
TGTGCCAGCAGCCCCGGGGGAGGGGGGACCCATCAGCCCCAGCATTTT | CASSPGGGGTHQPQHF | TRBV7-2 | . | . | TRBJ1-5
TGTGCCAGCAGTGAAGGGGGCTATGGCTACACCTTC | CASSEGGYGYTF | TRBV5-6 | . | few | TRBJ1-2
TGCGCCAGCAGCGTACATGATGGCACTGAAGCTTTCTTT | CASSVHDGTEAFF | TRBV5-1 | . | few | TRBJ1-1
TGCGCCAGCAGCCCTAGATTCGACAGTAACACTGAAGCTTTCTTT | CASSPRFDSNTEAFF | TRBV5-1 | . | . | TRBJ1-1
TGTGCCAGCAGTGCCGGGACTAGCGGTAATAGGGAGCTGTTTTTT | CASSAGTSGNRELFF | TRBV2 | TRBD2 | once | TRBJ2-2
TGTGCCACCACGACAGGGGTTAATGAAAAACTGTTTTTT | CATTTGVNEKLFF | TRBV7-2 | TRBD1 | . | TRBJ1-4
TGTGCCAGCAGCGTGGGCACCCATGGGGAGGAGCAGTACTTC | CASSVGTHGEEQYF | TRBV9 | . | . | TRBJ2-7
TGTGCCAGCAGCCCAGAGGACAATGAGCAGTTCTTC | CASSPEDNEQFF | TRBV9 | . | . | TRBJ2-1
TGTGCCAGCAGCGGGACGGGCAAAAACATTCAGTACTTC | CASSGTGKNIQYF | TRBV2 | . | . | TRBJ2-4